These 9 T cell receptor beta chains were all obtained from the same sample, sequenced in a study of blood T cell repertoires in COVID-19 (dated by TCRdb to 2018 to 2021). The method behind the library was the immunoSEQ multiplex PCR assay. Imported from immuneACCESS, the table was reduced by TCRdb to in-frame sequences with V and J called. These copies leave out some clones; in studies compared against another copy, an unresolved V gene accounts for under half, and the cause of the remainder is not known. This sample lists about 240,000 clones; more than 75% were detected once. The biggest ten clones account for 12% of the sample. Source material: peripheral blood. These receptors originate from a woman in her sixties with active or convalescent COVID-19.

V is TRBV19 and J is TRBJ1-1, with a weak D call TRBD1 (5 bases). Trimming took off 5 bases at V and 3 bases at J, with 7 bases between the two ends. Germline-derived CDR1 and CDR2 are LNHDA and SQIVND (reference sequence). The CDR3 is 12 residues long. CDR3 sequence (DNA): TGTGCCAGTAGTCGACAGCACACTGAAGCTTTCTTT. Protein: CASSRQHTEAFF.

There are a few counts of this clone. The chain combines TRBV5-1 with TRBJ1-2, with 10 bases matching TRBD1. V was clipped by 3 bases and J by 5 bases; unmatched bases: 4. The CDR3 sequence is 14 residues long. The germline gives CDR1 SGHRS, CDR2 YFSETQ. Here the CDR3 DNA reads TGCGCCAGCAGCTCAGGGACAGGGGCTTATGGCTACACCTTC. It yields the protein CASSSGTGAYGYTF.

The rearrangement links TRBV3-1 (or the pseudogene TRBV3-2) to TRBJ1-6; D gene unclear. CDR1 and CDR2 from the germline V gene are LGHDT and YNNKEL (reference sequence). The CDR3 is 17 amino acids. The V end was cut by 4 bases, the J end by 10 bases, with 23 bases between. The CDR3 bases are TGTGCCAGCAGCCCAGGAACTCCGAGCCTCTATTCGTCACCCCTCCACTTT. This gives the protein CASSPGTPSLYSSPLHF.

This clone was recorded a few times. This sequence joins TRBV9 and TRBJ2-3; the D gene is possibly TRBD2 (6 bases). Germline-derived CDR1 and CDR2 are SGDLS and YYNGEE. CDR3 length: 15 amino acids. V was cut by 0 bases and J by 1 base, with 9 bases left in between. The CDR3 spells CASSVVPSGTDTQYF. CDR3 bases: TGTGCCAGCAGCGTAGTACCTAGCGGCACAGATACGCAGTATTTT.

This clone was seen a single time. V and J are TRBV21-1 and TRBJ2-7; the DNA was not used to check the table's D call, TRBD1. TRBV21-1 is recorded as a pseudogene. This CDR3 spans 16 amino acids. CDR3 protein: CASRGEGQGDPYEQYF. In DNA, the CDR3 is TGTGCCAGCAGGGGGGAGGGACAGGGAGATCCCTACGAGCAGTACTTC.

The chain is built from TRBV6-6 and TRBJ1-4; 7 bases fit TRBD1. The CDR3 runs to 14 residues. Looked up from germline, CDR1 is MNHNY and CDR2 is SVGAGI (reference sequence). J was trimmed by 2 bases and V by 8 bases; bases with no gene match: 5. The CDR3 sequence is CASRRDSTNEKLFF. CDR3 DNA sequence: TGTGCCAGCCGCCGGGACAGCACTAATGAAAAACTGTTTTTT.

This clone was observed once. The chain employs TRBV9 and TRBJ1-4, with no clear D. V was trimmed by 3 bases and J by 8 bases, leaving 20 bases between them. The germline gives CDR1 SGDLS, CDR2 YYNGEE. CDR3 length equals 16 residues. The DNA of the CDR3 is TGTGCCAGCAGCGGCCCCATGTCGGGGTTAGGAGAAAAACTGTTTTTT. This translates into CASSGPMSGLGEKLFF. The entire variable domain, with the rest obtained from reference TRBV9 and TRBJ1-4, is as follows: DSGVTQTPKHLITATGQRVTLRCSPRSGDLSVYWYQQSLDQGLQFLIQYYNGEERAKGNILERFSAQQFPDLHSELNLSSLELGDSALYFCASSGPMSGLGEKLFFGSGTQLSVL.

This clone appeared once. The DNA of the CDR3 is TGTGCCAGCAGTGACTCGACGGGACAGGGGTTCTACGAGCAGTACTTC. The encoded protein is CASSDSTGQGFYEQYF. The chain joins TRBV6-4 to TRBJ2-7; 10 positions agree with TRBD1. Per germline, CDR1 MRHNA and CDR2 SNTAGT. This CDR3 has 16 residues. V shed 0 bases and J 3 bases; nucleotides not matched to a gene: 5.

In its sample, this clone was seen a few times. This chain links TRBV7-2 with TRBJ2-1, with 8 bases fitting TRBD1. CDR3 length equals 16 residues. V was clipped by 3 bases and J by 4 bases; unmatched bases: 8. The germline V gene encodes CDR1 SGHTA and CDR2 FQGNSA. The DNA of the CDR3 is TGTGCCAGCAGCTTGTTCCAGGGGGCCATTTACAATGAGCAGTTCTTC. Protein sequence: CASSLFQGAIYNEQFF.